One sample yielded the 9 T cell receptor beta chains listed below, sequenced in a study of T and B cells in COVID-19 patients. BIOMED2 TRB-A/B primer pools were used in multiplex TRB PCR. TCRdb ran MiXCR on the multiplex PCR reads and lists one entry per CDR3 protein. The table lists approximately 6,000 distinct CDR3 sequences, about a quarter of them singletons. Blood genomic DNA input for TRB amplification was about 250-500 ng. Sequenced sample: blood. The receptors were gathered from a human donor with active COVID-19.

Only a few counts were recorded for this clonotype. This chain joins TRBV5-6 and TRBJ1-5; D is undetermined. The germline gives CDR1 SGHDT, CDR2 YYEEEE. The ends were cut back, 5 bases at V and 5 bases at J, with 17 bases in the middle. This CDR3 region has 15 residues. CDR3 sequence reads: CASREWTQSDQPQHF. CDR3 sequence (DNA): TGTGCCAGCAGAGAGTGGACTCAAAGCGATCAGCCCCAGCATTTT.

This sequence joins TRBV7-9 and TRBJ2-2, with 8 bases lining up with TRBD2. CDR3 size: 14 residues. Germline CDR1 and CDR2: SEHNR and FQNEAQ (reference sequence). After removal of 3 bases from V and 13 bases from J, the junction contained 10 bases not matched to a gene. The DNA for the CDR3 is TGTGCCAGCAGCTTTACCAGCGGGGGTATGGTGCTGTTTTTT. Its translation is CASSFTSGGMVLFF.

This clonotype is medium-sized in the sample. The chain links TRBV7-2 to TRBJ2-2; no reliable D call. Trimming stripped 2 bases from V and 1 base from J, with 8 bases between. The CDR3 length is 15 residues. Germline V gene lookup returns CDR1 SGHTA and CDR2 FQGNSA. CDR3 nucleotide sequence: TGTGCCAGCAGCTTAAACTCAGGGAACACCGGGGAGCTGTTTTTT. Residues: CASSLNSGNTGELFF.

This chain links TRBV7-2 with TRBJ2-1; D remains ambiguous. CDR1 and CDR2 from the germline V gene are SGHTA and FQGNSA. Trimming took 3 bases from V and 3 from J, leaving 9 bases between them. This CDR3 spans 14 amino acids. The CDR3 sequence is CASSFSDGYNEQFF. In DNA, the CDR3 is TGTGCCAGCAGCTTCAGCGACGGCTACAATGAGCAGTTCTTC.

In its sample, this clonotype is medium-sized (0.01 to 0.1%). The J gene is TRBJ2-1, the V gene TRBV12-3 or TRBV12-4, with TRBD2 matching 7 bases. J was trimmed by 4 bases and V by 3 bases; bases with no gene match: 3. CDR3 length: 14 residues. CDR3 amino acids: CASSLVRGYNEQFF. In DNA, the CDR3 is TGTGCCAGCAGTTTGGTGCGGGGGTACAATGAGCAGTTCTTC.

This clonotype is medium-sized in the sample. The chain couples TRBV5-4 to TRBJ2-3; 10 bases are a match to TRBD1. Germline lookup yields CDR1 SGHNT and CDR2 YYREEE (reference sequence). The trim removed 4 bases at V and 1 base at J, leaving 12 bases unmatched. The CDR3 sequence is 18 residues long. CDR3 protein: CASSPIDGQGVGTDTQYF. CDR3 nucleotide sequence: TGTGCCAGCAGCCCCATAGACGGACAGGGGGTGGGCACAGATACGCAGTATTTT.

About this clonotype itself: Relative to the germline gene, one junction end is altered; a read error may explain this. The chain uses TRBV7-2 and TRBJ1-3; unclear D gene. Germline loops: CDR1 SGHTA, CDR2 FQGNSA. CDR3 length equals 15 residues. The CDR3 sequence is CSSSLVSSRLDTIYF. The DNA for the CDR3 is TGTTCCAGCAGCTTAGTCAGTTCACGGCTGGACACCATATATTTT.

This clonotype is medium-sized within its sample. The CDR3 loop reads CASSLSRVTTNEKLFF. The CDR3 coding sequence is TGTGCCAGCAGTTTATCACGGGTAACAACTAATGAAAAACTGTTTTTT. V usage is TRBV27 and J usage is TRBJ1-4; D is ambiguous. Germline CDR1 and CDR2: MNHEY and SMNVEV (reference sequence). Trimming took 0 bases from V and 0 from J, leaving 8 bases between them. The CDR3 consists of 16 residues.

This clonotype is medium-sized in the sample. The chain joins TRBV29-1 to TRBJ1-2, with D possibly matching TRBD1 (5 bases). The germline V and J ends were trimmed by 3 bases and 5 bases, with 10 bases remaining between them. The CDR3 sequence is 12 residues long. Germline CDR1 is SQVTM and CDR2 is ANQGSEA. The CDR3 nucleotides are TGCAGCGTTGACGGTCAGGGTTATGGCTACACCTTC. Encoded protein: CSVDGQGYGYTF.